This T cell receptor beta chain is from a study of CD8 T cells in Susac syndrome. Study-wide results and limits: As acknowledged by the study, its TCR sequencing and HLA analysis included a relatively small number of individuals.

TEMRA cells were enriched by FACS, while CD8+ and CD4+ T cells were obtained through a negative isolation that was performed magnetically. In the case of this clonotype: What it recognizes is unknown.

The RNA, about 0.45 to 1 ug, was put through reverse transcription using random hexamers. Amplification of TCR beta CDR3 by immunoSEQ multiplex PCR spanned 54 Vbeta and 13 Jbeta. Via MiXCR, TCRdb re-called the immunoSEQ multiplex PCR reads, giving one row per CDR3 protein. The sample comprises about 400,000 distinct CDR3 sequences, 85% of which are singletons, and approximately 0.11% rests with the top ten. CDR3 length equals 13 residues. The germline V and J ends were trimmed by 2 bases and 4 bases, with 9 bases remaining between them. From germline, CDR1 is DFQATT and CDR2 SNEGSKA (reference sequence).

Sequencing was done on a sample of CD8+ T cells from PBMCs. The receptor was isolated from a human donor with multiple sclerosis. The chain combines TRBV20-1 with TRBJ2-1, with D unclear. CDR3 nucleotide sequence: TGCAGTGCTAGAACGCGGCAGTACAATGAGCAGTTCTTC. This encodes CSARTRQYNEQFF.